This TCR beta chain derives from a study of blood T cell repertoires in COVID-19. Background on the study: Sites in the United States, Italy and Spain provided acute and convalescent COVID-19 samples. T cells, B-cell-depleted T cells, or PBMCs supplied cDNA or gDNA.

Profiled with immunoSEQ multiplex PCR; TCRdb holds only in-frame clones, not every one. Of 250,000 to 350,000 clones in the sample, about 87% were seen once. The CDR3 is made up of 13 amino acids. The V gene end was trimmed by 3 bases and the J gene end by 2 bases; junction bases not matched to a gene: 1. CDR1 SGDLS and CDR2 YYNGEE come from the germline V gene. Seattle researchers signed up patients amid active infection and tracked them longitudinally. This clone was counted only a few times. This clonotype was obtained from a woman aged 50 to 65 with COVID-19, enrolled during active disease. V gene TRBV9 combines with J gene TRBJ2-7; TRBD2 agrees at 8 bases. The sample taken for sequencing was peripheral blood. This chain's CDR3 is CASSGAGAYEQYF. In DNA, the CDR3 is TGTGCCAGCAGCGGAGCGGGGGCCTACGAGCAGTACTTC.